These 5 T cell receptor beta chains share one sample of origin, sequenced in a study of PD-1 blockade in classical Hodgkin lymphoma. Documented time point: cycle 4 day 1 (C4D1), after around six weeks of nivolumab. Following autologous stem cell transplantation, relapse occurred in every patient, and exposure to brentuximab vedotin varied. TCRdb keeps only in-frame clones here, not all; method: immunoSEQ multiplex PCR. The sample records 90,000 to 110,000 clones, roughly 90% being singletons. The sequences come from peripheral blood mononuclear cells (PBMCs), collected before the fourth cycle of nivolumab. These receptors were taken from a human donor with classical Hodgkin lymphoma.

The chain has TRBV19 and TRBJ1-2; TRBD1 aligns across 9 bases. V was pared by 8 bases and J by 6 bases, with 10 bases of the junction left unmatched. CDR1 and CDR2 from the germline V gene are LNHDA and SQIVND (reference sequence). CDR3 length equals 14 residues. The CDR3 sequence: CASASDRGIDGYTF. In DNA, the CDR3 is TGTGCCAGTGCCTCGGACAGGGGAATCGATGGCTACACCTTC. Together with reference TRBV19 and TRBJ1-2, the CDR3 gives the full variable domain: DGGITQSPKYLFRKEGQNVTLSCEQNLNHDAMYWYRQDPGQGLRLIYYSQIVNDFQKGDIAEGYSVSREKKESFPLTVTSAQKNPTAFYLCASASDRGIDGYTFGSGTRLTVV.

This clone has a single count. This sequence joins TRBV10-3 and TRBJ1-1; D gene ambiguous. Germline CDR1 and CDR2: ENHRY and SYGVKD. This CDR3 region has 15 residues. The V and J ends lost 0 bases and 5 bases respectively, with 13 bases between them. CDR3 DNA: TGTGCCATCAGTGAGTCGATGACCGTGGGTACTGAAGCTTTCTTT. Translation: CAISESMTVGTEAFF.

J is TRBJ2-3 and V is TRBV6-6; D not certain. The V end was cut by 6 bases, the J end by 1 base, with 11 bases between. CDR1 and CDR2 from the germline V gene are MNHNY and SVGAGI (reference sequence). This CDR3 region has 14 residues. The CDR3 sequence is CASSPAGGTDTQYF. The CDR3 DNA sequence: TGTGCCAGCAGCCCTGCTGGGGGCACAGATACGCAGTATTTT.

This chain connects TRBV6-5 to TRBJ1-1; D gene unclear. The CDR3 extends over 13 amino acids. The germline CDR1 and CDR2 sequences are MNHEY and SVGAGI. V lost 2 bases, J lost 4 bases, and 8 bases lay in between. The CDR3 nucleotides read TGTGCCAGCAGTTACCTAGGTCGCACTGAAGCTTTCTTT. It is translated as CASSYLGRTEAFF.

The rearrangement uses TRBV4-3 and TRBJ2-7; D remains unclear. Trimming removed 0 bases at V and 2 bases at J, with 11 bases between. This CDR3 spans 15 amino acids. Germline assignment: CDR1 LGHNA and CDR2 YSLEER. The DNA of the CDR3 is TGCGCCAGCAGCCAAGATACACGGAGCCCCTACGAGCAGTACTTC. Protein sequence: CASSQDTRSPYEQYF.